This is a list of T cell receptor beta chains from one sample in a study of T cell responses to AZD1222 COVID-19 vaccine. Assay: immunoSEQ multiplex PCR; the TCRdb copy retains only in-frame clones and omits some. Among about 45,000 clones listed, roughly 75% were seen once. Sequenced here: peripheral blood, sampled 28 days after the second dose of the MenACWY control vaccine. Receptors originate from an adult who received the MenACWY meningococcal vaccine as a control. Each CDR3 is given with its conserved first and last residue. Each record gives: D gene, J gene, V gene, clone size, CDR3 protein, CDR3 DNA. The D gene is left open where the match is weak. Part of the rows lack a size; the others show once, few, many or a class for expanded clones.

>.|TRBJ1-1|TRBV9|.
CASSNRRGPSQVTEAFF
TGTGCCAGCAGCAACCGCAGGGGCCCATCCCAGGTTACTGAAGCTTTCTTT
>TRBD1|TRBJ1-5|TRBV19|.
CASVEGQGSNQPQHF
TGTGCCAGTGTCGAGGGACAGGGGAGTAATCAGCCCCAGCATTTT
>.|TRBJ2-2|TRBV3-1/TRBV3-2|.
CASSSPRAGELFF
TGTGCCAGCAGCTCGCCGCGGGCCGGGGAGCTGTTTTTT
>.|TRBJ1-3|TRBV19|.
CASSIVSVAGNTIYF
TGTGCCAGTAGTATAGTCTCGGTCGCCGGAAACACCATATATTTT
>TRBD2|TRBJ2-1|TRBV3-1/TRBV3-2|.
CASSQVALAGPYNEQFF
TGTGCCAGCAGCCAAGTCGCCCTAGCGGGACCCTACAATGAGCAGTTCTTC
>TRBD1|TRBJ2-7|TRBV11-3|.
CASSQGQGFYEQYF
TGTGCCAGCAGCCAGGGACAGGGGTTTTACGAGCAGTACTTC
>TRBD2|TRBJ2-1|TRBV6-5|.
CASSYSAGGLYNEQFF
TGTGCCAGCAGTTACTCGGCGGGAGGGCTGTACAATGAGCAGTTCTTC
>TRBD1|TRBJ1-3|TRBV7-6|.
CASSPDRGLSGNTIYF
TGTGCCAGCAGTCCGGACAGGGGGCTCTCTGGAAACACCATATATTTT
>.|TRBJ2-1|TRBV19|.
CASSIFHEQFF
TGTGCCAGTAGTATTTTTCATGAGCAGTTCTTC
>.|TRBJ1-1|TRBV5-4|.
CASSLPLGGRGSTEAFF
TGTGCCAGCAGCTTGCCCCTCGGGGGCAGGGGATCCACTGAAGCTTTCTTT
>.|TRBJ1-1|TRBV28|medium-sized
CASSLYISYPNTEAFF
TGTGCCAGCAGTCTCTATATCTCATATCCAAACACTGAAGCTTTCTTT
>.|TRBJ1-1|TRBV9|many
CASSISGTGNTEAFF
TGTGCCAGCAGCATCTCAGGGACGGGAAACACTGAAGCTTTCTTT
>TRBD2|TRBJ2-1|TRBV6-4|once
CASSELAGVYNEQFF
TGTGCCAGCAGTGAACTAGCGGGAGTTTACAATGAGCAGTTCTTC
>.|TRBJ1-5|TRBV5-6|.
CASSLGVQPQHF
TGTGCCAGCAGCTTGGGGGTTCAGCCCCAGCATTTT
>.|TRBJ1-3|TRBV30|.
CAWSAKAARWVTIYF
TGTGCCTGGAGTGCCAAGGCGGCGCGTTGGGTTACCATATATTTT
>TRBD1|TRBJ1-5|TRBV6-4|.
CAKRRQGSNQPQHF
TGTGCCAAACGGCGACAGGGAAGCAATCAGCCCCAGCATTTT
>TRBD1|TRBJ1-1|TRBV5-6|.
CASSTQGAGNTEAFF
TGTGCCAGCAGCACACAGGGGGCTGGTAACACTGAAGCTTTCTTT
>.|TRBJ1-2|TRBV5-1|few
CASSARDGVNYGYTF
TGCGCCAGCAGCGCCCGGGACGGAGTTAACTATGGCTACACCTTC
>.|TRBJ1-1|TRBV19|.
CASSFLPGAMNTEAFF
TGTGCCAGTAGTTTCTTACCAGGGGCGATGAACACTGAAGCTTTCTTT
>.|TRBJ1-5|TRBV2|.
CASSEVVEQPQHF
TGTGCCAGCAGTGAAGTAGTAGAACAGCCCCAGCATTTT
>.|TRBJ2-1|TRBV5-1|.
CASQGGAASYNEQFF
TGCGCCAGCCAAGGGGGGGCTGCCTCCTACAATGAGCAGTTCTTC
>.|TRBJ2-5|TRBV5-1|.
CASSLRAFRKTGETQYF
TGCGCCAGCAGCCTGAGGGCCTTTCGAAAGACCGGGGAGACCCAGTACTTC
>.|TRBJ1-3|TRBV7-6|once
CASSLVFSGNTIYF
TGTGCCAGCAGCTTAGTGTTCTCTGGAAACACCATATATTTT
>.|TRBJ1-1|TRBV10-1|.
CASKARENTEAFF
TGCGCCAGCAAGGCCAGGGAGAACACTGAAGCTTTCTTT
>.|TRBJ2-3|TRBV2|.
CASRTGTTTDTQYF
TGTGCCAGCAGGACCGGGACCACCACAGATACGCAGTATTTT
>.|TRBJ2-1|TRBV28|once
CASSQSGDEQFF
TGTGCCAGCAGCCAAAGCGGCGATGAGCAGTTCTTC
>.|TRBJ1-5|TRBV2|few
CASRIGDNIQPQHF
TGTGCCAGCAGAATAGGGGACAATATTCAGCCCCAGCATTTT
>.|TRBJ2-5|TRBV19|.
CASSRVGHPVETQYF
TGTGCCAGTAGTAGGGTGGGACACCCTGTGGAGACCCAGTACTTC
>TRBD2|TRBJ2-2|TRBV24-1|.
CATRGGGTGELFF
TGTGCCACCAGAGGCGGGGGCACCGGGGAGCTGTTTTTT
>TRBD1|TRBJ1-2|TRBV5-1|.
CASSSTGGNYGYTF
TGCGCCAGCAGCTCAACAGGGGGGAACTATGGCTACACCTTC